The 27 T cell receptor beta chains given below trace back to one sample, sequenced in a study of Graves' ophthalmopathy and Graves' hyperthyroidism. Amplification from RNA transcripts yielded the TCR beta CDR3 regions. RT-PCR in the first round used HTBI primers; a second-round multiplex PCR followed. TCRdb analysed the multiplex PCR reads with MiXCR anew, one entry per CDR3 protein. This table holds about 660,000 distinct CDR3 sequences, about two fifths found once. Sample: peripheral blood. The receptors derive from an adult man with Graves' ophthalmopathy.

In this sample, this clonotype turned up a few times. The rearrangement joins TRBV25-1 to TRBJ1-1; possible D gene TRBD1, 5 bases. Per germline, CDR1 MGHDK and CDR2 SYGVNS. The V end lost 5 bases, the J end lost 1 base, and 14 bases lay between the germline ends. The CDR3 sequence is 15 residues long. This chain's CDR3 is CASSLRGAGNTEAFF. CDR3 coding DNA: TGTGCCAGCAGTTTGAGAGGGGCCGGGAACACTGAAGCTTTCTTT. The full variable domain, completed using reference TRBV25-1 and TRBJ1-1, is EADIYQTPRYLVIGTGKKITLECSQTMGHDKMYWYQQDPGMELHLIHYSYGVNSTEKGDLSSESTVSRIRTEHFPLTLESARPSHTSQYLCASSLRGAGNTEAFFGQGTRLTVV.

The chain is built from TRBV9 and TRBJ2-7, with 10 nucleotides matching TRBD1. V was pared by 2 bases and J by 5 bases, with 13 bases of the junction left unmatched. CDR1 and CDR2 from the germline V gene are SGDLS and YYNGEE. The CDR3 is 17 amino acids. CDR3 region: CASSVAPPRGQGNEQYF. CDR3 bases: TGTGCCAGCAGCGTTGCTCCCCCCCGGGGACAGGGGAACGAGCAGTACTTC.

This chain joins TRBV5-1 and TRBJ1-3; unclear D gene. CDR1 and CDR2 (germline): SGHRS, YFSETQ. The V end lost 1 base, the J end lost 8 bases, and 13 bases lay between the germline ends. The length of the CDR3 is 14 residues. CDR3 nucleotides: TGCGCCAGCAGCTTGAGGGCTAGCGGGGACACCATATATTTT. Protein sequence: CASSLRASGDTIYF. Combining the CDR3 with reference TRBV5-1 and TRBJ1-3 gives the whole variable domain KAGVTQTPRYLIKTRGQQVTLSCSPISGHRSVSWYQQTPGQGLQFLFEYFSETQRNKGNFPGRFSGRQFSNSRSEMNVSTLELGDSALYLCASSLRASGDTIYFGEGSWLTVV.

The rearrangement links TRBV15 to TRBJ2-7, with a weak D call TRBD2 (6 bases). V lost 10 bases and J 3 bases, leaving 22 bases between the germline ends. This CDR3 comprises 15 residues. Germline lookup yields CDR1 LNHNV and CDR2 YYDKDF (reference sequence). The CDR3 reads CASSYGSRESYEQYF. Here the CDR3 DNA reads TGTGCCAGCAGTTACGGGAGCAGGGAAAGCTACGAGCAGTACTTC. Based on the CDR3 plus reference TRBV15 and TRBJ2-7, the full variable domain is DAMVIQNPRYQVTQFGKPVTLSCSQTLNHNVMYWYQQKSSQAPKLLFHYYDKDFNNEADTPDNFQSRRPNTSFCFLDIRSPGLGDTAMYLCASSYGSRESYEQYFGPGTRLTVT.

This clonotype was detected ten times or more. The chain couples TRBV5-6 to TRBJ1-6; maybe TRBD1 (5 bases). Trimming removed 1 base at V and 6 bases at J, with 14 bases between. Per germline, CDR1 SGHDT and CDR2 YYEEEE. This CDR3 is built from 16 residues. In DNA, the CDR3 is TGTGCCAGCAGCTTGAGGGCAGGGATGGGTAATTCACCCCTCCACTTT. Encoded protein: CASSLRAGMGNSPLHF.

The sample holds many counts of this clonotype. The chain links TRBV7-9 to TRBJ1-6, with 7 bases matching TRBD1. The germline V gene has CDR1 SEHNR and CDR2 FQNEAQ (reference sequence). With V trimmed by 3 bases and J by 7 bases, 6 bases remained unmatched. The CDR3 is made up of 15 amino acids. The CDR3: CASSLGAGGNSPLHF. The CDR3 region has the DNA TGTGCCAGCAGCTTGGGGGCAGGGGGGAATTCACCCCTCCACTTT.

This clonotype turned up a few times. CDR3 sequence: CASSPLGGLEQPQHF. CDR3 nucleotides: TGTGCCAGCAGCCCCTTGGGGGGTCTGGAGCAGCCCCAGCATTTT. The chain uses TRBV11-1 and TRBJ1-5; D is perhaps TRBD1 (5 bases). CDR1 is SGHAT and CDR2 is FQDESV in the germline V gene (reference sequence). This CDR3 spans 15 amino acids. V gave up 5 bases and J gave up 7 bases, with 18 bases separating them.

In DNA form, the CDR3 reads TGTGCCAGCTCACCTAAAGCGGGGGGGCGAGAGACCCAGTACTTC. Amino acids: CASSPKAGGRETQYF. The rearrangement uses TRBV2 and TRBJ2-5, with 10 bases lining up with TRBD2. V dropped 8 bases and J dropped 4; count of bases not matched to a gene: 10. The CDR3 sequence is 15 residues long. The germline gives CDR1 SNHLY, CDR2 FYNNEI.

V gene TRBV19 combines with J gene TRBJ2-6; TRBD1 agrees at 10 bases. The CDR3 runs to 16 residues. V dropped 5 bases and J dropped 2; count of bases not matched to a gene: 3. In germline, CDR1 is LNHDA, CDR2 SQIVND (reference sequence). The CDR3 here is CASSRTGGAGANVLTF. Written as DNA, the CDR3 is TGTGCCAGTAGTCGGACAGGGGGTGCTGGGGCCAACGTCCTGACTTTC.

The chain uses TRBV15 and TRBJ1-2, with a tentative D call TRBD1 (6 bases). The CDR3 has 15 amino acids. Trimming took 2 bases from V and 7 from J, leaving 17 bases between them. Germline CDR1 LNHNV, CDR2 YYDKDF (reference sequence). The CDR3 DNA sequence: TGTGCCACCAGCAGATCTGGGGGGGAAGGGGGTGGCTACACCTTC. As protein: CATSRSGGEGGGYTF.

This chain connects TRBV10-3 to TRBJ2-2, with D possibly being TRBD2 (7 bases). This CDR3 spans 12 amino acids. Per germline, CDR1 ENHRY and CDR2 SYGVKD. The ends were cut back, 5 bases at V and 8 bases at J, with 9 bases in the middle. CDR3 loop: CAISSGTGELFF. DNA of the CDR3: TGTGCCATCAGTAGCGGGACAGGGGAGCTGTTTTTT.

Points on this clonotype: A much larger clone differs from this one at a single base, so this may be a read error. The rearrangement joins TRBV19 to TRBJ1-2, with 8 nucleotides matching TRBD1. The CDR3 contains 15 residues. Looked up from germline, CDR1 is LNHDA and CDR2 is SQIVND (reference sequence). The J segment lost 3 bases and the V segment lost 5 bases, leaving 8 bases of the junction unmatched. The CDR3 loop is CASSVDRGSDYGYTF. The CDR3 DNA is TGTGCCAGTAGTGTTGACAGGGGTTCGGACTATGGCTACACCTTC.

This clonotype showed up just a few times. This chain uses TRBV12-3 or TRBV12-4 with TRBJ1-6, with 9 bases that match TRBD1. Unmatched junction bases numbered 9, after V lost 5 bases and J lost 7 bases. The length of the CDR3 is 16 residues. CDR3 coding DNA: TGTGCCAGCAGTCCGGGGACAGGGTTCGAGAATTCACCCCTCCACTTT. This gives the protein CASSPGTGFENSPLHF.

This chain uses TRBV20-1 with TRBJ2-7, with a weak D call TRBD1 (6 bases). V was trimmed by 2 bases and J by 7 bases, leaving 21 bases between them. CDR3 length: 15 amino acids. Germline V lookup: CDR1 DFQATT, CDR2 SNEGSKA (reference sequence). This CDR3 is CSARPLNRDTGEQYF. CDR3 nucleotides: TGCAGTGCTAGACCCCTAAACCGGGACACTGGGGAGCAGTACTTC.

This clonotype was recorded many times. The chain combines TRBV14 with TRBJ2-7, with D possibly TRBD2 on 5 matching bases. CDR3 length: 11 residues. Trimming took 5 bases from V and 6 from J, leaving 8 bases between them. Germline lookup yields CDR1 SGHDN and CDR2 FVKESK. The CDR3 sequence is CASSKAVEQYF. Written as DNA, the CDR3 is TGTGCCAGCAGCAAAGCGGTCGAGCAGTACTTC.

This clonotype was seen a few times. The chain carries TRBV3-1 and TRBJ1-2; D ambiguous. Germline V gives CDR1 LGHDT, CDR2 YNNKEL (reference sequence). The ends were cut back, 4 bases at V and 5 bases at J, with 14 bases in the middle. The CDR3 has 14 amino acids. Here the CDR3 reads CASSRALQKYGYTF. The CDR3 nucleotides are TGTGCCAGCAGCCGAGCATTACAAAAGTATGGCTACACCTTC.

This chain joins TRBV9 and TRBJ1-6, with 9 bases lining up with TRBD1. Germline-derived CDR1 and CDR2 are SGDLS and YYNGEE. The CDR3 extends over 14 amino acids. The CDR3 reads CATRPGQGYSPLHF. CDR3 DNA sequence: TGTGCTACCAGGCCGGGACAGGGTTATTCACCCCTCCACTTT.

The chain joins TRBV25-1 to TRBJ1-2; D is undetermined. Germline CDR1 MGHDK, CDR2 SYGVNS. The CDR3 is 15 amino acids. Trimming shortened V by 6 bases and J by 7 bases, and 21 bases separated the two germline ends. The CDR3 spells CASSARVPAPGGYTF. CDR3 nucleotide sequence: TGTGCCAGCAGCGCCCGGGTCCCGGCCCCTGGTGGCTACACCTTC.

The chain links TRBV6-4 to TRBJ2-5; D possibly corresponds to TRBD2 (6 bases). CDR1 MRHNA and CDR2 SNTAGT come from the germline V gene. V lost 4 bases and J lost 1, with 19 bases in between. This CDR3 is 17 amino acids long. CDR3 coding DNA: TGTGCCAGCAGTGTCGACACCCGAGGAGGGCTCCAAGAGACCCAGTACTTC. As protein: CASSVDTRGGLQETQYF.

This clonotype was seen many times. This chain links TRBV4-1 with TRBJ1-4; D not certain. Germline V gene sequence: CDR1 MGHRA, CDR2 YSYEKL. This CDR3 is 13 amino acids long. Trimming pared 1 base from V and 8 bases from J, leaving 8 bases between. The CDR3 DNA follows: TGCGCCAGCAGCCAAGCCACCTCGGAAAAACTGTTTTTT. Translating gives CASSQATSEKLFF.

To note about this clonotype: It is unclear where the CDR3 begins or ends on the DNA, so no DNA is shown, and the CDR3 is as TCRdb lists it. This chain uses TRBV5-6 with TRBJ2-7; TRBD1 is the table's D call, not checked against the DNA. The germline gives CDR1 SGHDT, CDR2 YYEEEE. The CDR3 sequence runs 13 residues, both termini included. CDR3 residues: CASSPGVGRGTWV.

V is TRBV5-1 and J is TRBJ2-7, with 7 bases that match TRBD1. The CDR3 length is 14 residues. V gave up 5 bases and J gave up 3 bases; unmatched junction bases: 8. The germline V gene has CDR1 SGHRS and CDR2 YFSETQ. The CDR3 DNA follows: TGCGCCAGCAGGCAACCGGGACAGAACTACGAGCAGTACTTC. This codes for CASRQPGQNYEQYF.

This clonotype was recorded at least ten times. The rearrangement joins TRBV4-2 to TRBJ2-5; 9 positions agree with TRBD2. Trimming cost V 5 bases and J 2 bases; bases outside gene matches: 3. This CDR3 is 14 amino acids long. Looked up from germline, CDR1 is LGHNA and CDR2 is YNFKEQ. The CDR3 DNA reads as TGTGCCAGCAGCAAGCGGGGGGCACAAGAGACCCAGTACTTC. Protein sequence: CASSKRGAQETQYF.

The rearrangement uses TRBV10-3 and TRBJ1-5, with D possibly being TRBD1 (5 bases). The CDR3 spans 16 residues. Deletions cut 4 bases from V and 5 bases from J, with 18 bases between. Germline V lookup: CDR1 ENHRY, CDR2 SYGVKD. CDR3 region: CAISVGGSVYDQPQHF. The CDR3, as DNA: TGTGCCATCAGTGTTGGGGGGAGTGTCTACGATCAGCCCCAGCATTTT.

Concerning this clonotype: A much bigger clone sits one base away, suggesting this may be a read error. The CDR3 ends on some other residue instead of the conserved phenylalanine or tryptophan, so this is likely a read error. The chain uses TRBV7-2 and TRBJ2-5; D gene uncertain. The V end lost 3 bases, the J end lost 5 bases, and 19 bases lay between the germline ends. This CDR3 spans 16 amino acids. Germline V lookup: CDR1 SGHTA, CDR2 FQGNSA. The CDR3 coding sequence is TGTGCCAGCAGCTTCCGAGGATGGGGAACTCTTGAGACCCAGTACTGC. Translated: CASSFRGWGTLETQYC.

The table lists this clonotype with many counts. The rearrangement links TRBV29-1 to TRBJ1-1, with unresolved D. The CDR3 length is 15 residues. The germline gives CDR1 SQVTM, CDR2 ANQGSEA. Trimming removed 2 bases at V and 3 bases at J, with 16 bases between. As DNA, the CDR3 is TGCAGCGTTGAAAGGGCGGAGGGCTGGGACACTGAAGCTTTCTTT. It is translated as CSVERAEGWDTEAFF.

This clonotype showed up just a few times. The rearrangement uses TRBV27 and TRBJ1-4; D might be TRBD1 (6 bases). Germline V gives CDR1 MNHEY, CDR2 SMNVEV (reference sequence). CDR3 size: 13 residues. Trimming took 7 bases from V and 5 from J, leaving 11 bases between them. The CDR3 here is CASKRDNNEKLFF. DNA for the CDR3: TGTGCCAGCAAAAGGGACAACAATGAAAAACTGTTTTTT.